Below are 21 T cell receptor beta chains sequenced from a single sample in a study of Ad26.COV2.S vaccination and SARS-CoV-2 variants (dated by TCRdb to 2020 to 2023). The library was generated by the immunoSEQ multiplex PCR assay. The table was pulled from immuneACCESS by TCRdb, which kept in-frame rearrangements only. Such tables lose some clones; where checked, under half of the loss comes from unresolved V genes, and the rest has no known cause. The sample table contains 350,000 to 500,000 clones; only one count was recorded for 90% of them. The ten largest clones capture about 4.4% of the sample. In the paper's terms, the treatment or condition label means: roughly 20 received Ad26.COV2.S at low or high dose, single or two shots; roughly 5 received placebo; per-sample allocation not given. Repertoires of vaccine and placebo recipients were sequenced from samples taken on day 63 after the first injection.

The specimen was peripheral blood, collected in a trial of Ad26.COV2.S vaccine versus placebo. The receptors here all came from a person between 18 and 65 years old who received the Ad26.COV2.S COVID-19 vaccine or a placebo.

The chain's CDR3 is CASSLFGENTEAFF. Written as DNA, the CDR3 is TGTGCCAGCAGTCTTTTCGGAGAGAACACTGAAGCTTTCTTT. The chain couples TRBV28 to TRBJ1-1; D uncertain. CDR1 and CDR2 (germline): MDHEN, SYDVKM. Trimming removed 5 bases at V and 1 base at J, with 11 bases between. This CDR3 comprises 14 residues.

The rearrangement links TRBV5-5 to TRBJ2-5; no definite D call. Trimming pared 2 bases from V and 1 base from J, leaving 0 bases between. Germline V lookup: CDR1 SGHKS, CDR2 YYEKEE (reference sequence). This CDR3 has 11 amino acids. The CDR3 nucleotides read TGTGCCAGCAGCTTCCAAGAGACCCAGTACTTC. This translates into CASSFQETQYF. Using reference TRBV5-5 and TRBJ2-5 for the parts outside the CDR3, the full variable domain is DAGVTQSPTHLIKTRGQQVTLRCSPISGHKSVSWYQQVLGQGPQFIFQYYEKEERGRGNFPDRFSARQFPNYSSELNVNALLLGDSALYLCASSFQETQYFGPGTRLLVL.

This clone was observed a single time. The chain has TRBV14 and TRBJ1-6; the match to TRBD1 covers 7 bases. CDR1 is SGHDN and CDR2 is FVKESK in the germline V gene. With 1 base clipped from V and 5 bases from J, the junction kept 2 bases outside the gene matches. This CDR3 spans 15 amino acids. The chain's CDR3 is CASSQGQGDNSPLHF. In nucleotides, the CDR3 is TGTGCCAGCAGCCAAGGCCAGGGGGATAATTCACCCCTCCACTTT.

The CDR3 region is CASSLGPPSGTPSGELFF. CDR3 nucleotides: TGTGCCAGCAGCTTGGGGCCCCCCAGCGGGACCCCTTCCGGGGAGCTGTTTTTT. The rearrangement uses TRBV5-5 and TRBJ2-2; 7 nucleotides agree with TRBD2. Per germline, CDR1 SGHKS and CDR2 YYEKEE (reference sequence). The CDR3 loop spans 18 amino acids. J was trimmed by 6 bases and V by 0 bases; bases with no gene match: 14.

This clone was seen just once. The CDR3 loop reads CASSFVNTEAFF. The CDR3 bases are TGTGCCAGCAGCTTTGTGAACACTGAAGCTTTCTTT. The rearrangement joins TRBV5-8 to TRBJ1-1, with no clear D. Per the germline V gene, CDR1 is SGHTS and CDR2 is YDEGEE. There are 12 residues in the CDR3. The germline V and J ends were trimmed by 2 bases and 0 bases, with 2 bases remaining between them.

The chain combines TRBV15 with TRBJ2-7; D remains ambiguous. The germline V gene encodes CDR1 LNHNV and CDR2 YYDKDF (reference sequence). The germline V and J ends were trimmed by 8 bases and 3 bases, with 20 bases remaining between them. The CDR3 runs to 15 residues. This chain's CDR3 is CATGIGRGSIYEQYF. DNA for the CDR3: TGTGCCACCGGGATCGGGCGCGGTTCCATCTACGAGCAGTACTTC.

This chain connects TRBV28 to TRBJ2-5; D is undetermined. Germline values: CDR1 MDHEN, CDR2 SYDVKM. Trimming left V 8 bases short and J 5 bases short, with 12 bases between. The CDR3 is 12 residues long. The CDR3 sequence is CASGSIEETQYF. The CDR3 nucleotides read TGTGCCAGCGGATCTATAGAGGAGACCCAGTACTTC. Drawing the rest from reference TRBV28 and TRBJ2-5, the complete variable domain is DVKVTQSSRYLVKRTGEKVFLECVQDMDHENMFWYRQDPGLGLRLIYFSYDVKMKEKGDIPEGYSVSREKKERFSLILESASTNQTSMYLCASGSIEETQYFGPGTRLLVL.

The chain links TRBV20-1 to TRBJ2-7, with TRBD1 matching 9 bases. This CDR3 has 16 amino acids. Germline values: CDR1 DFQATT, CDR2 SNEGSKA (reference sequence). J lost 3 bases, V lost 3 bases, and 12 bases had no gene match. CDR3 protein: CSASTGTGFSIYEQYF. The DNA of the CDR3 is TGCAGTGCTAGTACCGGGACAGGGTTTTCTATCTACGAGCAGTACTTC.

The chain is built from TRBV27 and TRBJ2-4, with 7 bases fitting TRBD1. This CDR3 has 16 amino acids. Looked up from germline, CDR1 is MNHEY and CDR2 is SMNVEV (reference sequence). Trimming took 5 bases from V and 3 from J; bases not matched to a gene: 10. This CDR3 reads CASSPSGGWDKNIQYF. The CDR3 bases are TGTGCCAGCAGTCCCTCAGGGGGTTGGGACAAAAACATTCAGTACTTC.

V is TRBV27 and J is TRBJ1-1, with D possibly being TRBD1 (5 bases). Germline lookup yields CDR1 MNHEY and CDR2 SMNVEV (reference sequence). The CDR3 extends over 13 amino acids. Trimming left V 3 bases short and J 11 bases short, with 16 bases between. CDR3 nucleotide sequence: TGTGCCAGCAGTTTCCGAATCGGCAGGGAGGCTTTCTTT. As protein: CASSFRIGREAFF.

The chain combines TRBV5-4 with TRBJ2-7; TRBD2 aligns across 15 bases. The CDR3 is 19 residues long. Trimming removed 3 bases from V and 2 bases from J; junction bases left unmatched: 12. Germline loops: CDR1 SGHNT, CDR2 YYREEE (reference sequence). The CDR3 spells CASSSRRTSGRASPYEQYF. CDR3 nucleotide sequence: TGTGCCAGCAGCTCCCGGCGGACTAGCGGGAGGGCTTCTCCCTACGAGCAGTACTTC. Drawing the rest from reference TRBV5-4 and TRBJ2-7, the complete variable domain is ETGVTQSPTHLIKTRGQQVTLRCSSQSGHNTVSWYQQALGQGPQFIFQYYREEENGRGNFPPRFSGLQFPNYSSELNVNALELDDSALYLCASSSRRTSGRASPYEQYFGPGTRLTVT.

V gene TRBV11-2 combines with J gene TRBJ2-1, with TRBD1 matching 8 bases. The CDR3 loop spans 15 amino acids. J gave up 9 bases and V 4 bases, and 11 bases lay outside the gene matches. The germline CDR1 and CDR2 sequences are SGHAT and FQNNGV. For the CDR3, the DNA is TGTGCCAGCAGCTCTTCCGGACAGGGAAGGAGTGAGCAGTTCTTC. This gives the protein CASSSSGQGRSEQFF. Full variable domain (outside the CDR3, taken from reference TRBV11-2 and TRBJ2-1): EAGVAQSPRYKIIEKRQSVAFWCNPISGHATLYWYQQILGQGPKLLIQFQNNGVVDDSQLPKDRFSAERLKGVDSTLKIQPAKLEDSAVYLCASSSSGQGRSEQFFGPGTRLTVL.

The rearrangement links TRBV10-3 to TRBJ2-5; 8 bases line up with TRBD1. Germline CDR1 and CDR2: ENHRY and SYGVKD. After removal of 6 bases from V and 2 bases from J, the junction contained 5 bases not matched to a gene. The CDR3 is 14 amino acids. The DNA of the CDR3 is TGTGCCATCAGCCCGGACAGGGAACAAGAGACCCAGTACTTC. It codes for CAISPDREQETQYF.

The chain links TRBV28 to TRBJ1-5, with D possibly matching TRBD1 (5 bases). CDR1 is MDHEN, CDR2 SYDVKM, per germline. The CDR3 is made up of 14 amino acids. Trimming took off 4 bases at V and 6 bases at J, with 13 bases between the two ends. The CDR3 reads CASSSPGGVQPQHF. In DNA form, the CDR3 reads TGTGCCAGCAGTTCCCCGGGGGGGGTTCAGCCCCAGCATTTT.

The chain uses TRBV9 and TRBJ2-5; D is uncertain. CDR3 length equals 13 residues. Looked up from germline, CDR1 is SGDLS and CDR2 is YYNGEE. Trimming removed 1 base at V and 5 bases at J, with 9 bases between. CDR3 loop: CASSVNFGETQYF. The CDR3 DNA reads as TGTGCCAGCAGCGTAAACTTTGGGGAGACCCAGTACTTC.

The rearrangement links TRBV10-3 to TRBJ1-1, with TRBD1 identical over 8 bases. The CDR3 spans 12 residues. V lost 7 bases to trimming and J lost 8 bases; unmatched junction nucleotides: 6. Germline values: CDR1 ENHRY, CDR2 SYGVKD. CDR3 amino acids: CAITTAGGEAFF. CDR3 bases: TGTGCCATCACCACAGCAGGGGGCGAAGCTTTCTTT.

The chain recombines TRBV15 with TRBJ2-5, with TRBD2 matching over 13 bases. Looked up from germline, CDR1 is LNHNV and CDR2 is YYDKDF (reference sequence). There are 18 residues in the CDR3. V lost 2 bases to trimming and J lost 2 bases; unmatched junction nucleotides: 8. This CDR3 reads CATSRPLGLAGDQETQYF. The DNA for the CDR3 is TGTGCCACCAGCAGACCGCTAGGACTAGCGGGAGATCAAGAGACCCAGTACTTC.

Concerning this clone: The same CDR3 also results from other DNA sequences found in this sample. This rearrangement joins TRBV18 to TRBJ1-5; D is ambiguous. The CDR3 has 13 residues. Trimming took off 6 bases at V and 0 bases at J, with 6 bases between the two ends. From germline, CDR1 is KGHSH and CDR2 LQKENI. The CDR3 sequence is CASSPDSNQPQHF. The CDR3 DNA reads TGTGCCAGCTCCCCGGATAGCAATCAGCCCCAGCATTTT.

The V and J genes are TRBV2 and TRBJ1-1; 7 nucleotides line up with TRBD1. J gave up 11 bases and V 8 bases, and 8 bases lay outside the gene matches. The CDR3 covers 11 residues. In germline, CDR1 is SNHLY, CDR2 FYNNEI. The DNA for the CDR3 is TGTGCCAGCCAGGACAGGTCTCGGGCTTTCTTT. Translating it yields CASQDRSRAFF.

The chain uses TRBV24-1 and TRBJ1-5, with no clear D. Germline V gene sequence: CDR1 KGHDR, CDR2 SFDVKD. Trimming left V 3 bases short and J 6 bases short, with 14 bases between. The length of the CDR3 is 15 residues. CDR3 region: CATSDRQDAFQPQHF. In DNA, the CDR3 is TGTGCCACCAGTGATCGGCAGGATGCCTTTCAGCCCCAGCATTTT.

The V call is TRBV28, the J call TRBJ1-6; 9 nucleotides match TRBD1. V lost 6 bases to trimming and J lost 14 bases; unmatched junction nucleotides: 11. Germline CDR1 MDHEN, CDR2 SYDVKM. This CDR3 spans 14 amino acids. The CDR3, as DNA: TGTGCCAGCAGCAGCCGGGACAGGGTTTTTGCCCTCCACTTT. It is translated as CASSSRDRVFALHF.